What follows is one TCR beta chain and its context. V lost 3 bases and J lost 7, with 13 bases in between. The CDR3 has 12 residues. Looked up from germline, CDR1 is DFQATT and CDR2 is SNEGSKA (reference sequence). Method: immunoSEQ multiplex PCR; TCRdb's copy keeps in-frame clones and lacks some. The table has 350,000 to 400,000 clones, 86% seen once. These data originate in a study of blood T cell repertoires in COVID-19. The chain joins TRBV20-1 to TRBJ2-7, with a weak D call TRBD1 (5 bases). The sequenced sample consisted of peripheral blood. This receptor was taken from a woman aged 55-70 years with COVID-19, enrolled during active disease. The DNA of the CDR3 is TGCAGTGCTAGTGAACAGGTCCGAGAGCAGTACTTC. This gives the protein CSASEQVREQYF.